A single sample is the source of the 9 T cell receptor beta chains below, sequenced in a study of human T cells and chemical hapten exposure. TCRdb passed the RACE reads through MiXCR, listing each CDR3 protein once. The data hold about 100,000 distinct CDR3 sequences, with 11% observed a single time. The time point was: patch test 2, 6 weeks after DPC sensitization. The treatment is: therapeutic diphenylcyclopropenone sensitization with weekly scalp DPC. Sample: whole blood, taken in connection with sensitization to the hapten diphenylcyclopropenone (DPC). The receptors were gathered from a woman between 35 and 50 years old with alopecia areata. Some clones in this sample may be carry-over from other donors' samples.

V gene TRBV20-1 combines with J gene TRBJ2-3, with a possible D match to TRBD1 (5 bases). With 3 bases removed from V and 7 bases from J, the gap between germline ends came to 14 bases. Germline CDR1 and CDR2: DFQATT and SNEGSKA (reference sequence). This CDR3 comprises 13 residues. The DNA of the CDR3 is TGCAGTGCTAGTTGGGGCGCCCTGAATACGCAGTATTTT. Its translation: CSASWGALNTQYF.

Worth noting for this clonotype: Given a much more abundant clone one base away, this may be a read error. The chain combines TRBV3-1 with TRBJ1-6; TRBD1 matches 8 bases. From germline, CDR1 is LGHDT and CDR2 YNNKEL (reference sequence). With 4 bases clipped from V and 12 bases from J, the junction kept 14 bases outside the gene matches. This CDR3 region has 16 residues. In nucleotides, the CDR3 is TGTGCCAGCAGCCCCCTAGGGGCAGGGGGCGCGTTACCCCTCCACTTT. Translating gives CASSPLGAGGALPLHF. Based on the CDR3 plus reference TRBV3-1 and TRBJ1-6, the full variable domain is DTAVSQTPKYLVTQMGNDKSIKCEQNLGHDTMYWYKQDSKKFLKIMFSYNNKELIINETVPNRFSPKSPDKAHLNLHINSLELGDSAVYFCASSPLGAGGALPLHFGNGTRLTVT.

This clonotype occurred many times. The chain has TRBV11-3 and TRBJ2-2; D is uncertain. V lost 5 bases and J 3 bases, leaving 16 bases between the germline ends. Germline assignment: CDR1 SGHNT and CDR2 YENEEA. The length of the CDR3 is 16 residues. The CDR3 DNA reads as TGTGCCAGCAGCCCCCCGACTGGGGTTGACACCGGGGAGCTGTTTTTT. This sequence encodes CASSPPTGVDTGELFF.

Many counts were recorded for this clonotype. This chain uses TRBV4-3 with TRBJ1-1; 9 bases are a match to TRBD1. In germline, CDR1 is LGHNA, CDR2 YSLEER. With 0 bases clipped from V and 4 bases from J, the junction kept 6 bases outside the gene matches. This CDR3 region has 16 residues. CDR3 protein: CASSQELTGGTTEAFF. CDR3 bases: TGCGCCAGCAGCCAAGAACTGACAGGGGGGACCACTGAAGCTTTCTTT.

This clonotype was counted ten times or more. This chain's CDR3 is CASRPTSGGSYEQYF. The DNA of the CDR3 is TGTGCCAGTAGGCCTACTAGCGGGGGTTCCTACGAGCAGTACTTC. The V gene is TRBV19, the J gene TRBJ2-7; 11 bases fit TRBD2. The germline V gene has CDR1 LNHDA and CDR2 SQIVND (reference sequence). V lost 6 bases, J lost 1 base, and 5 bases stayed unmatched. This CDR3 comprises 15 residues.

This clonotype was seen a few times. The V and J genes are TRBV28 and TRBJ1-5; TRBD1 agrees at 11 bases. Germline V gene data show CDR1 as MDHEN and CDR2 as SYDVKM. CDR3 length: 16 residues. The junction had 6 bases not matched to a gene; V was cut back by 2 bases and J by 6 bases. CDR3 sequence (DNA): TGTGCCAGCAGTTTACACCGGACAGGGGGCGGTCAGCCCCAGCATTTT. As protein: CASSLHRTGGGQPQHF.

V is TRBV7-2 and J is TRBJ1-6; D possibly corresponds to TRBD1 (6 bases). Germline lookup yields CDR1 SGHTA and CDR2 FQGNSA. This CDR3 has 18 amino acids. V was pared by 0 bases and J by 7 bases, with 19 bases between. CDR3 protein: CASSLAPGRTQGNSPLHF. DNA for the CDR3: TGTGCCAGCAGCTTAGCGCCGGGACGGACGCAGGGGAATTCACCCCTCCACTTT.

This clonotype was observed at least ten times. J is TRBJ2-7 and V is TRBV11-3, with a weak D call TRBD2 (5 bases). Germline V gene data show CDR1 as SGHNT and CDR2 as YENEEA. The CDR3 totals 14 residues. V was cut by 1 base and J by 0 bases, with 7 bases left in between. CDR3 protein: CASSLGGSSYEQYF. The CDR3 nucleotides are TGTGCCAGCAGCTTAGGAGGGAGCTCCTACGAGCAGTACTTC. The full variable domain, rest sourced from reference TRBV11-3 and TRBJ2-7, is EAGVVQSPRYKIIEKKQPVAFWCNPISGHNTLYWYLQNLGQGPELLIRYENEEAVDDSQLPKDRFSAERLKGVDSTLKIQPAELGDSAVYLCASSLGGSSYEQYFGPGTRLTVT.

The chain has TRBV12-3 or TRBV12-4 and TRBJ2-5; D not certain. Trimming pared 6 bases from V and 7 bases from J, leaving 12 bases between. The CDR3 has 12 residues. The CDR3 DNA reads TGTGCCAGCAGCCCCAGCTCCAGGACCCAGTACTTC. Its translation: CASSPSSRTQYF.